This entry is about one T cell receptor beta chain. Its antigen is undetermined. After autologous stem cell transplantation all patients relapsed, and prior brentuximab vedotin exposure differed between cohorts. The data stem from a study of PD-1 blockade in classical Hodgkin lymphoma. Method: immunoSEQ multiplex PCR; TCRdb's copy keeps in-frame clones and lacks some. The repertoire holds 50,000 to 65,000 clones, with 88% as singletons. Whole-study results and caveats: Relapsed/refractory patients reportedly had the lowest baseline TCR diversity, below newly diagnosed patients, who were below healthy donors.

V lost 3 bases and J lost 7, with 20 bases in between. The CDR3 contains 15 residues. Germline V gives CDR1 SGHRS, CDR2 YFSETQ. The source material was peripheral blood mononuclear cells (PBMCs), sampled before the second cycle of nivolumab. This receptor was obtained from a human donor with classical Hodgkin lymphoma. This chain uses TRBV5-1 with TRBJ2-7; D possibly matches TRBD1 or TRBD2 (6 bases each). The CDR3 DNA is TGCGCCAGCAGCTCCATGGGGGGCCCTTCGAGTGAGCAGTACTTC. As protein: CASSSMGGPSSEQYF.